The source of this TCR beta chain is a study of control samples from healthy donors and cancer patients. Germline lookup yields CDR1 MNHNS and CDR2 SASEGT. The CDR3 contains 15 residues. Trimming pared 5 bases from V and 1 base from J, leaving 15 bases between. Produced via immunoSEQ multiplex PCR; TCRdb's table is partial and in-frame only. The table includes under 200,000 clones, roughly 94% detected once. Input material: PBMCs. This receptor was taken from a man aged 55 to 70 with colorectal cancer. This chain links TRBV6-1 with TRBJ2-7, with D possibly being TRBD2 (6 bases). CDR3 loop: CASSSRDLPSYEQYF. The DNA of the CDR3 is TGTGCCAGCAGTTCGCGGGATCTACCTTCCTACGAGCAGTACTTC.